A single sample is the source of the 12 T cell receptor beta chains below, sequenced in a study of cytomegalovirus exposure and HLA in healthy donors. Clones were sequenced by immunoSEQ multiplex PCR, and TCRdb holds only the in-frame ones, with some missing. The repertoire has approximately 260,000 clones, approximately 83% of them found once; the top ten carry 1%. The sequenced sample consisted of PBMCs. Receptors originate from a woman aged 18-30 years in good health and CMV-seronegative.

J is TRBJ2-3 and V is TRBV7-3; 8 bases are a match to TRBD1. Germline V gives CDR1 SGHTA, CDR2 FQGTGA. V was pared by 1 base and J by 3 bases, with 12 bases of the junction left unmatched. This CDR3 spans 18 amino acids. CDR3 loop: CASSLNPRGLGDTDTQYF. As DNA, the CDR3 is TGTGCCAGCAGCTTAAACCCCAGGGGGCTGGGGGATACAGATACGCAGTATTTT. Full variable domain (missing parts from reference TRBV7-3 and TRBJ2-3): GAGVSQTPSNKVTEKGKYVELRCDPISGHTALYWYRQSLGQGPEFLIYFQGTGAADDSGLPNDRFFAVRPEGSVSTLKIQRTERGDSAVYLCASSLNPRGLGDTDTQYFGPGTRLTVL.

The chain employs TRBV7-2 and TRBJ1-4; D is perhaps TRBD1 (5 bases). Per the germline V gene, CDR1 is SGHTA and CDR2 is FQGNSA. Trimming left V 0 bases short and J 0 bases short, with 20 bases between. The CDR3 is made up of 20 amino acids. CDR3 coding DNA: TGTGCCAGCAGCTTAGCCTTCCAACAGGTTATAAGAGCAACTAATGAAAAACTGTTTTTT. Amino acid sequence: CASSLAFQQVIRATNEKLFF.

This clone has a single count. The chain is built from TRBV30 and TRBJ1-1; D might be TRBD1 (5 bases). This CDR3 spans 12 amino acids. The ends were cut back, 4 bases at V and 4 bases at J, with 10 bases in the middle. From germline, CDR1 is GTSNPN and CDR2 SVGIG (reference sequence). CDR3 in amino acids: CAWTAGGTEAFF. The CDR3 DNA reads TGTGCCTGGACCGCCGGGGGCACTGAAGCTTTCTTT.

The chain couples TRBV2 to TRBJ1-3; D gene unclear. This CDR3 region has 15 residues. V dropped 0 bases and J dropped 0 bases, with 6 bases sitting between them. Germline lookup yields CDR1 SNHLY and CDR2 FYNNEI. CDR3 protein: CASSEAQFSGNTIYF. CDR3 DNA sequence: TGTGCCAGCAGTGAAGCGCAGTTCTCTGGAAACACCATATATTTT.

The chain employs TRBV1 and TRBJ1-3; the D call in the table, TRBD1, was not verified against the DNA. TRBV1 is marked as a pseudogene. The CDR3 length is 16 residues. The CDR3 nucleotides read TGCACCAGCAGCCAAGGCCCGGGACACTCTGGAAACACCATATATTTT. Protein sequence: CTSSQGPGHSGNTIYF.

The rearrangement joins TRBV19 to TRBJ2-1, with D possibly being TRBD2 (7 bases). CDR1 and CDR2 from the germline V gene are LNHDA and SQIVND (reference sequence). The CDR3 length is 11 residues. V was shortened by 5 bases and J by 9 bases, with 8 bases between the two germline ends. The CDR3 loop reads CASSAGAEQFF. Written as DNA, the CDR3 is TGTGCCAGTAGTGCGGGGGCTGAGCAGTTCTTC.

The CDR3 here is CASSLGLAHEQYF. The CDR3 coding sequence is TGTGCCAGCAGCTTGGGACTAGCCCACGAGCAGTACTTC. The chain links TRBV7-9 to TRBJ2-7, with 9 bases that match TRBD2. CDR3 length equals 13 residues. Germline V gene lookup returns CDR1 SEHNR and CDR2 FQNEAQ (reference sequence). With V trimmed by 3 bases and J by 5 bases, 2 bases remained unmatched.

The V gene is TRBV7-6, the J gene TRBJ1-1; D is possibly TRBD1 (5 bases). The CDR3 loop spans 15 amino acids. V was trimmed by 1 base and J by 4 bases, leaving 13 bases between them. The germline CDR1 and CDR2 sequences are SGHVS and FNYEAQ. DNA for the CDR3: TGTGCCAGCAGCTTAGTGGGGGAGGTGAGCACTGAAGCTTTCTTT. Translation gives CASSLVGEVSTEAFF.

This rearrangement joins TRBV29-1 to TRBJ1-1, with D maybe TRBD1 (6 bases). The V and J ends lost 6 bases and 6 bases respectively, with 8 bases between them. This CDR3 spans 10 amino acids. Germline loops: CDR1 SQVTM, CDR2 ANQGSEA. DNA of the CDR3: TGCAGCGTACAGGGAGCTGAAGCTTTCTTT. The encoded protein is CSVQGAEAFF.

The rearrangement joins TRBV5-1 to TRBJ1-1, with D unresolved. V shed 0 bases and J shed 4 bases, with 13 bases lying between them. The CDR3 contains 15 residues. The germline gives CDR1 SGHRS, CDR2 YFSETQ. CDR3 coding DNA: TGCGCCAGCAGCTTGGCACCGGGGATTGGCACTGAAGCTTTCTTT. It specifies CASSLAPGIGTEAFF.

This CDR3 is CASSPGQGFSGFF. Here the CDR3 DNA reads TGCGCCAGCAGCCCTGGACAAGGGTTCTCTGGTTTCTTT. The chain combines TRBV5-1 with TRBJ1-1; tentative D call: TRBD1 (5 bases). V was pared by 4 bases and J by 13 bases, with 20 bases between. The CDR3 is 13 amino acids. The germline V gene has CDR1 SGHRS and CDR2 YFSETQ.

This clone appeared a few times. V gene TRBV5-5 combines with J gene TRBJ1-5, with D possibly being TRBD1 (5 bases). V shed 5 bases and J shed 4 bases, with 13 bases lying between them. Germline CDR1 is SGHKS and CDR2 is YYEKEE (reference sequence). The CDR3 extends over 14 amino acids. Here the CDR3 DNA reads TGTGCCAGCAGTTTTCAGGGTGGGAATCAGCCCCAGCATTTT. It is translated as CASSFQGGNQPQHF.